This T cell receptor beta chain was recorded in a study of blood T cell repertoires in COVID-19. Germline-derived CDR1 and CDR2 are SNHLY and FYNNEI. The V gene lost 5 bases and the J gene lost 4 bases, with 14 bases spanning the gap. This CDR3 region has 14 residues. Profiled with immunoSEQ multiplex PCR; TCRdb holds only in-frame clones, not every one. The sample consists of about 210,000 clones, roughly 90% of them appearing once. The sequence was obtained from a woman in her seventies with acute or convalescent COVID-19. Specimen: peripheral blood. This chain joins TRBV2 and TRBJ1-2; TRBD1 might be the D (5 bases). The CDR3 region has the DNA TGTGCCAGCAGTTTCGGGGGGGTTAGCTATGGCTACACCTTC. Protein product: CASSFGGVSYGYTF.